This T cell receptor beta chain was sequenced during a study of post-analysis software for immune sequencing data. Findings and caveats of the study: About 5 TRBV segments were more frequent in patients than controls; TRBV5-6, TRBV5-1 and TRBV20-1 belonged to this group.

Germline trimming cut 4 bases from V and 2 bases from J; bases unmatched to any gene: 11. Germline values: CDR1 DFQATT, CDR2 SNEGSKA (reference sequence). The CDR3 spans 17 residues. Regarding this clonotype: Its specificity is unknown.

Unique molecular identifiers were carried by the TCR beta cDNA libraries. TCRdb analysed the PCR reads with MiXCR anew, one entry per CDR3 protein. The table shows hundreds of thousands of distinct CDR3 sequences, with 25% to 30% occurring only once. The TCR comes from a girl aged 5-17 years with multiple sclerosis. Sequences were obtained from blood. The chain has TRBV20-1 and TRBJ2-3; 11 positions agree with TRBD2. As DNA, the CDR3 is TGCAGTGCTAACCACATACTAGCGGGGGAGATCACAGATACGCAGTATTTT. Amino acids: CSANHILAGEITDTQYF.